This passage covers 25 T cell receptor beta chains from one sample sequenced in a study of T cell responses to AZD1222 COVID-19 vaccine. Assay used: immunoSEQ multiplex PCR; TCRdb lists only in-frame clones, some missing. The table lists approximately 180,000 clones, approximately 94% of them singletons. Source: peripheral blood, taken 28 days after the second dose of the MenACWY control vaccine. Source of these receptors: an adult who received the MenACWY meningococcal vaccine as a control.

This rearrangement joins TRBV7-2 to TRBJ2-7; 9 nucleotides agree with TRBD2. With V trimmed by 4 bases and J by 2 bases, 3 bases remained unmatched. The CDR3 sequence is 14 residues long. Germline CDR1 reads SGHTA; CDR2 reads FQGNSA. This chain's CDR3 is CASSSLAGPYEQYF. In DNA form, the CDR3 reads TGTGCCAGCAGCTCTCTAGCGGGACCCTACGAGCAGTACTTC. The full variable domain, its missing parts supplied by reference TRBV7-2 and TRBJ2-7, is GAGVSQSPSNKVTEKGKDVELRCDPISGHTALYWYRQSLGQGLEFLIYFQGNSAPDKSGLPSDRFSAERTGGSVSTLTIQRTQQEDSAVYLCASSSLAGPYEQYFGPGTRLTVT.

The chain uses TRBV30 and TRBJ1-5, with D possibly TRBD1 on 6 matching bases. Germline CDR1 GTSNPN, CDR2 SVGIG (reference sequence). The CDR3 loop spans 16 amino acids. Between the trimmed V and J ends, which lost 1 base and 2 bases, there was a span of 15 bases. CDR3 sequence: CAWSARNRVGNQPQHF. CDR3 DNA: TGTGCCTGGAGTGCCAGGAACAGGGTCGGCAATCAGCCCCAGCATTTT. The full variable domain, in which reference TRBV30 and TRBJ1-5 provide the parts outside the CDR3, is SQTIHQWPATLVQPVGSPLSLECTVEGTSNPNLYWYRQAAGRGLQLLFYSVGIGQISSEVPQNLSASRPQDRQFILSSKKLLLSDSGFYLCAWSARNRVGNQPQHFGDGTRLSIL.

The rearrangement links TRBV28 to TRBJ1-1; 10 bases agree with TRBD1. Germline V lookup: CDR1 MDHEN, CDR2 SYDVKM. The CDR3 is 15 amino acids. V trimming: 8 bases; J trimming: 4 bases; junction bases outside the gene matches: 10. CDR3 region: CASVPGQGRSTEAFF. For the CDR3, the DNA is TGTGCCAGCGTTCCGGGACAGGGGAGGAGCACTGAAGCTTTCTTT.

The rearrangement links TRBV15 to TRBJ2-5; TRBD2 is a possible D gene (5 bases). V lost 1 base and J 3 bases, leaving 6 bases between the germline ends. CDR3 length: 13 residues. CDR1 is LNHNV and CDR2 is YYDKDF in the germline V gene (reference sequence). CDR3 protein: CATSRGAEETQYF. In DNA form, the CDR3 reads TGTGCCACCAGCAGAGGAGCGGAAGAGACCCAGTACTTC.

The rearrangement uses TRBV10-3 and TRBJ1-4; possibly TRBD1 for D (6 bases). This CDR3 is built from 16 residues. Per the germline V gene, CDR1 is ENHRY and CDR2 is SYGVKD. V was trimmed by 7 bases and J by 3 bases, leaving 18 bases between them. CDR3 sequence: CAIKGGTGAPNEKLFF. The CDR3 DNA reads as TGTGCCATCAAAGGCGGAACGGGGGCGCCTAATGAAAAACTGTTTTTT.

V gene TRBV28 combines with J gene TRBJ2-1; 11 bases align to TRBD2. Unmatched junction bases numbered 16, after V lost 6 bases and J lost 0 bases. This CDR3 has 20 residues. Germline V lookup: CDR1 MDHEN, CDR2 SYDVKM. The CDR3 here is CASSPLGSSGGISSYNEQFF. CDR3 in DNA: TGTGCCAGCAGCCCACTCGGGTCTAGCGGGGGGATTAGCTCCTACAATGAGCAGTTCTTC.

The chain has TRBV7-9 and TRBJ1-2; D uncertain. The ends were cut back, 0 bases at V and 2 bases at J, with 4 bases in the middle. This CDR3 contains 13 residues. Germline-derived CDR1 and CDR2 are SEHNR and FQNEAQ (reference sequence). The DNA for the CDR3 is TGTGCCAGCAGCTTAGCTTCCAACTATGGCTACACCTTC. Its translation is CASSLASNYGYTF.

The chain is built from TRBV5-6 and TRBJ2-7; D uncertain. The V and J ends lost 4 bases and 7 bases respectively, with 21 bases between them. In germline, CDR1 is SGHDT, CDR2 YYEEEE. The CDR3 runs 15 residues. In DNA form, the CDR3 reads TGTGCCAGCAGCCCGCACCGGCTCGCATTAGGGGAGCAGTACTTC. This gives the protein CASSPHRLALGEQYF.

The chain employs TRBV29-1 and TRBJ1-3; D unclear. Germline loops: CDR1 SQVTM, CDR2 ANQGSEA. V shed 6 bases and J shed 1 base, with 7 bases lying between them. The CDR3 runs 12 residues. The CDR3 nucleotides are TGCAGCGTGGTAGGGTCTGGAAACACCATATATTTT. This codes for CSVVGSGNTIYF.

J is TRBJ1-1 and V is TRBV18; 8 bases line up with TRBD1. J gave up 3 bases and V 6 bases, and 3 bases lay outside the gene matches. The CDR3 is 13 amino acids. The germline V gene has CDR1 KGHSH and CDR2 LQKENI. CDR3 sequence: CASSLTGDTEAFF. CDR3 bases: TGTGCCAGCTCCCTGACAGGGGACACTGAAGCTTTCTTT.

The V call is TRBV25-1, the J call TRBJ2-3, with 10 bases identical to TRBD1. V lost 0 bases and J lost 5; bases outside the gene matches: 8. Germline-derived CDR1 and CDR2 are MGHDK and SYGVNS. CDR3 length: 17 residues. CDR3 bases: TGTGCCAGCAGTGAATATCAGGGGACAGGGGTCAAAGATACGCAGTATTTT. The encoded protein is CASSEYQGTGVKDTQYF.

V and J are TRBV27 and TRBJ1-1, with TRBD1 identical over 7 bases. The trim removed 2 bases at V and 1 base at J, leaving 10 bases unmatched. Germline CDR1 is MNHEY and CDR2 is SMNVEV (reference sequence). The CDR3 is made up of 17 amino acids. The CDR3 DNA sequence: TGTGCCAGCAGTTTAGCTAGTACAGGGGCCCCGAACACTGAAGCTTTCTTT. Residues: CASSLASTGAPNTEAFF.

The gene calls are TRBV7-3 and TRBJ2-7; the D gene is possibly TRBD1 (5 bases). The germline V and J ends were trimmed by 6 bases and 4 bases, with 16 bases remaining between them. This CDR3 is built from 14 residues. Germline CDR1 reads SGHTA; CDR2 reads FQGTGA. CDR3 residues: CASSLGPPSYEQYF. CDR3 bases: TGTGCCAGCAGTTTGGGGCCACCGTCGTACGAGCAGTACTTC.

The V and J genes are TRBV6-1 and TRBJ2-3; D possibly uses TRBD1 or TRBD2 (5 bases each). This CDR3 spans 16 amino acids. The germline CDR1 and CDR2 sequences are MNHNS and SASEGT. The V end lost 2 bases, the J end lost 4 bases, and 16 bases lay between the germline ends. CDR3 amino acids: CASSERVSGLPDTQYF. The CDR3, as DNA: TGTGCCAGCAGTGAAAGGGTCTCGGGGCTGCCAGATACGCAGTATTTT.

This clone was found a few times. The chain uses TRBV9 and TRBJ2-1; 7 bases map to TRBD2. The CDR3 loop spans 16 amino acids. J was trimmed by 0 bases and V by 4 bases; bases with no gene match: 7. Germline V gene sequence: CDR1 SGDLS, CDR2 YYNGEE. CDR3 protein: CASSLRAGSSYNEQFF. In nucleotides, the CDR3 is TGTGCCAGCAGCTTACGAGCGGGAAGCTCCTACAATGAGCAGTTCTTC. The full variable domain, rest sourced from reference TRBV9 and TRBJ2-1, is DSGVTQTPKHLITATGQRVTLRCSPRSGDLSVYWYQQSLDQGLQFLIQYYNGEERAKGNILERFSAQQFPDLHSELNLSSLELGDSALYFCASSLRAGSSYNEQFFGPGTRLTVL.

The rearrangement joins TRBV6-5 to TRBJ2-7; D might be TRBD1 or TRBD2, each matching 6 bases. Germline loops: CDR1 MNHEY, CDR2 SVGAGI. V lost 0 bases and J lost 2, with 11 bases in between. This CDR3 spans 15 amino acids. This CDR3 reads CASSYSPEGAYEQYF. CDR3 bases: TGTGCCAGCAGTTACTCACCGGAGGGGGCCTACGAGCAGTACTTC.

The rearrangement joins TRBV7-6 to TRBJ2-7, with D possibly being TRBD2 (5 bases). CDR3 length equals 15 residues. Deletions cut 1 base from V and 3 bases from J, with 13 bases between. Per the germline V gene, CDR1 is SGHVS and CDR2 is FNYEAQ. The CDR3 region is CASSLVSGRIYEQYF. The CDR3, as DNA: TGTGCCAGCAGCTTAGTGTCTGGGAGAATCTACGAGCAGTACTTC.

The chain uses TRBV21-1 and TRBJ1-5. TRBV21-1 is a pseudogene. This CDR3 contains 15 residues. The CDR3 coding sequence is TGTGCCAGCAGCAAAGTTCGTTATAGCAATCAGCCCCAGCATTTT. Protein sequence: CASSKVRYSNQPQHF.

The chain couples TRBV6-1 to TRBJ1-2; unclear D gene. The CDR3 runs 11 residues. Germline assignment: CDR1 MNHNS and CDR2 SASEGT. V lost 1 base to trimming and J lost 5 bases, with 2 bases between them. CDR3 bases: TGTGCCAGCAGTGAAGGGTATGGCTACACCTTC. Encoded protein: CASSEGYGYTF.

The chain uses TRBV19 and TRBJ2-3, with TRBD2 as a possible D gene (6 bases). Germline V gene sequence: CDR1 LNHDA, CDR2 SQIVND (reference sequence). This CDR3 comprises 13 residues. Trimming pared 6 bases from V and 1 base from J, leaving 8 bases between. This CDR3 is CASRASGTDTQYF. The CDR3 DNA reads TGTGCCAGTAGGGCTAGCGGCACAGATACGCAGTATTTT.

The chain is built from TRBV21-1 and TRBJ2-1; no check of the table's D call, TRBD2, against the DNA was made. TRBV21-1 is a documented pseudogene. The CDR3 totals 20 residues. The CDR3 DNA sequence: TGTGCCAGCAGCAAAGAAGTCATATGCCAGCGGGAGGGCCCTTCGTATGAGCAGTTCTTC. It is translated as CASSKEVICQREGPSYEQFF.

The rearrangement links TRBV6-2 or TRBV6-3 to TRBJ2-1, with 8 bases matching TRBD2. This CDR3 has 20 residues. J lost 0 bases, V lost 5 bases, and 18 bases had no gene match. CDR1 and CDR2 from the germline V gene are MNHEY and SVGEGT. The CDR3 protein is CASSPSFGGRLPSSYNEQFF. As DNA, the CDR3 is TGTGCCAGCAGTCCCTCTTTTGGCGGGAGGTTACCTAGCTCCTACAATGAGCAGTTCTTC.

This clone was recorded only once. This rearrangement joins TRBV7-2 to TRBJ2-5; 7 positions match TRBD2. CDR1 is SGHTA, CDR2 FQGNSA, per germline. J gave up 4 bases and V 4 bases, and 12 bases lay outside the gene matches. CDR3 length: 16 amino acids. The CDR3 here is CASSSPSSGSRETQYF. The CDR3 DNA reads as TGTGCCAGCAGCTCCCCGTCTAGCGGAAGTCGAGAGACCCAGTACTTC.

The chain carries TRBV20-1 and TRBJ2-1; D uncertain. V was cut by 1 base and J by 7 bases, with 2 bases left in between. CDR3 length equals 10 residues. Per the germline V gene, CDR1 is DFQATT and CDR2 is SNEGSKA (reference sequence). The CDR3, as DNA: TGCAGTGCTAGAGTTAATGAGCAGTTCTTC. The encoded protein is CSARVNEQFF.

The rearrangement joins TRBV2 to TRBJ1-1, with 8 positions matching TRBD1. Losses at the gene ends were 4 bases for V and 5 bases for J; bases not matched to a gene: 9. CDR3 length equals 15 residues. Germline V gives CDR1 SNHLY, CDR2 FYNNEI. In DNA form, the CDR3 reads TGTGCCAGCAGTGGGCCAGGGGGCTCTTTGACTGAAGCTTTCTTT. Amino acid sequence: CASSGPGGSLTEAFF. Looking up the rest from reference TRBV2 and TRBJ1-1 gives the full variable domain: EPEVTQTPSHQVTQMGQEVILRCVPISNHLYFYWYRQILGQKVEFLVSFYNNEISEKSEIFDDQFSVERPDGSNFTLKIRSTKLEDSAMYFCASSGPGGSLTEAFFGQGTRLTVV.